This T cell receptor (beta chain) is from a study of beta chain features in type 1 diabetes listed by TCRdb under 2018. Study-level background: Patients and healthy donors did not differ in mean age, gender distribution, total cell number or subset yield. Naive and central memory subsets were obtained from all 30 or so donors, but regulatory and stem cell-like memory subsets were isolated from only 8 patients and about eight healthy donors. A total of about 100 million sorted cells were examined across all samples, and RNA yield correlated strongly with the number of cells per subset. In the study, recently diagnosed type 1 diabetes patients and matched healthy donors were compared on the TCRB repertoires of their sorted circulating CD4+ T cell subsets. The full study reports these points: HLA sub-analyses involved small numbers of individuals, so any influence of HLA type on TCRB rearrangement remained unresolved. At VDJ recombination sites, type 1 diabetes patients had fewer insertions and more deleted nucleotides, which implies abnormalities in thymic rearrangement. Sequencing cDNA rather than genomic DNA could over-represent highly expressing activated cells, although activation and CD3 levels did not differ between groups. PCR might favor shorter templates, but patient and control samples were amplified and corrected together, so any skew would affect both groups equally. The naive, central memory and regulatory TCRB repertoires appeared to resemble one another more closely among patients than among healthy donors. In all four CD4+ subsets, TCRB CDR3 length was moderately but significantly shorter in type 1 diabetes patients.

All of the isolated RNA was reverse transcribed with the High Capacity cDNA Reverse Transcription Kit, so expressed TCRB transcripts were sequenced. Deep immunoSEQ sequencing was performed on naive, central memory and regulatory T cell samples, with an average of approximately 4 million total reads per sample. After sorted cells were lysed in RLT buffer, RNA was extracted with DNase-treated RNeasy Micro or Mini kits, with the choice depending on cell number. Each cell subset was processed separately to prevent cross-contamination, with patient and healthy donor samples processed together. The immunoSEQ multiplex PCR was used to amplify TCRB sequences from cDNA, yielding 87-bp fragments that span the CDR3 region. Sequencing of the amplicons was done on the Illumina HiSeq platform. Turning to the authors' computational methods: PCR bias was computationally corrected using synthetic template baselines, reads within Hamming distance 2 were collapsed, and singletons that could not be merged were discarded. By aligning reads against IMGT, V, D and J genes, CDR3 length, and insertions or deletions at six rearrangement sites were assigned. Within each subset, clonotype counts were normalized to sorted cell number, and only after that were true diversity and Gini coefficients computed with the tcR R package. The overlap coefficient, calculated on TCRB nucleotide sequences, was used to quantify repertoire sharing. Out-of-frame TCRB sequences from naive cells were analyzed as a proxy for the pre-selection repertoire. This immuneACCESS table, as held by TCRdb, lists in-frame sequences with V and J called but not all clones. Of the missing ones, under half trace to an unresolved V gene in checked studies; the others have no known cause. V and J calls and clone size are those listed in that table; D and trimming were worked out from the DNA. The sample profile shows roughly 250,000 clones; over 20% of them were found once. Less than 0.035% of the sample comes from the top ten.

Here V drops 6 bases and J drops 14 bases, and the junction holds 7 bases not matched to any gene. From its cysteine to its phenylalanine, the CDR3 spans 11 amino acids. Only CDR3 DNA is held: 33 bases, read in frame from base 1. The germline V gene (reference sequence) specifies DFQATT as CDR1 and SNEGSKA as CDR2. A single peripheral blood draw of around 0.11 L on average was collected from each donor into heparinised tubes. A BD FACSAria II was used to sort naive, central memory, regulatory and stem cell-like memory CD4+ T cells with a panel that included CD45RO, CCR7, CD25, CD127, CD95 and CD27. All sorted populations exceeded 95% purity. PBMCs were isolated right away by Lymphoprep density gradient centrifugation and were stained directly, without culture. To minimize batch effects, samples were stained and sorted in pairs, one healthy donor with one patient per experiment. This clone came up a few times. What antigen it recognizes has not been identified. It has no much larger one-base neighbor in the sample; base qualities were not kept.

The chain uses TRBV20-1 and TRBJ1-6; TRBD1 fits 7 bases in the junction. Source material: naive CD4+ T cells from blood. This sample's cell subset or site label indicates: true naive CD4+ T cells. The TCR comes from a woman aged 40 to 50 with type 1 diabetes. The bases are TGCAGTGCCGGACAGGCTGAAGCCCTCCACTTT. Its product reads: CSAGQAEALHF.